This T cell receptor (beta chain) was obtained from a study of blood T cell repertoires in COVID-19. Clones were read by immunoSEQ multiplex PCR, and TCRdb kept only the in-frame ones, dropping some. The sample has 200,000 to 250,000 clones, approximately 80% seen once. Sample: peripheral blood. This receptor was taken from a woman in her fifties or sixties with active or convalescent COVID-19.

CDR3 sequence (DNA): TGTGCCAGCAGCGTAGGGGGGCATGATAATTCACCCCTCCACTTT. This gives the protein CASSVGGHDNSPLHF. This rearrangement joins TRBV9 to TRBJ1-6; D is possibly TRBD1 (6 bases). Trimming stripped 0 bases from V and 5 bases from J, with 9 bases between. Looked up from germline, CDR1 is SGDLS and CDR2 is YYNGEE. This CDR3 contains 15 residues.